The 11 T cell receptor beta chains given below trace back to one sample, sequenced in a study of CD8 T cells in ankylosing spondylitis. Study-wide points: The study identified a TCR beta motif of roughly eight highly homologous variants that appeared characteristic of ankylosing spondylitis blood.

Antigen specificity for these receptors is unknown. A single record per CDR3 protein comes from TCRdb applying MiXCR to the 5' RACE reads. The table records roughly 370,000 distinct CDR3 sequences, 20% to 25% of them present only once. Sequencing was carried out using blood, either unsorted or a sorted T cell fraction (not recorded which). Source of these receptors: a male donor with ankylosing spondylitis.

The CDR3 DNA sequence: TGCAGCGTTGCGGACAGTCATAGCAATCAGCCCCAGCATTTT. Protein product: CSVADSHSNQPQHF. The V gene is TRBV29-1, the J gene TRBJ1-5; possibly TRBD1 for D (6 bases). Germline V gene sequence: CDR1 SQVTM, CDR2 ANQGSEA. Trimming cost V 4 bases and J 0 bases, with 10 bases left between them. The CDR3 consists of 14 residues.

The CDR3 here is CASSQAGQGRNQPQYF. The CDR3 DNA follows: TGTGCCAGCAGCCAAGCCGGACAGGGAAGGAATCAGCCCCAGTATTTT. The chain has TRBV4-2 and TRBJ1-5, with 8 bases that match TRBD1. Matching the DNA end better, TRBJ2-3 makes the J call doubtful. Germline CDR1 reads LGHNA; CDR2 reads YNFKEQ. CDR3 size: 16 residues.

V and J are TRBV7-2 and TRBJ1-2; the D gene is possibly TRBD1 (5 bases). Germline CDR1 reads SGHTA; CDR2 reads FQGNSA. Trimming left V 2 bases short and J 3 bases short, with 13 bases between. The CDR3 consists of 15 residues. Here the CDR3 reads CASSLFLRDHYGYTF. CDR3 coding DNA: TGTGCCAGCAGCTTATTCCTCAGGGATCACTATGGCTACACCTTC.

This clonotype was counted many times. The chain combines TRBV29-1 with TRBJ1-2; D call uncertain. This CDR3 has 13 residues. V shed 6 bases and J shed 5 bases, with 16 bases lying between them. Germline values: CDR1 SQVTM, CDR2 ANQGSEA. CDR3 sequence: CSVSATSWYGYTF. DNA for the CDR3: TGCAGCGTCAGCGCGACGTCCTGGTATGGCTACACCTTC.

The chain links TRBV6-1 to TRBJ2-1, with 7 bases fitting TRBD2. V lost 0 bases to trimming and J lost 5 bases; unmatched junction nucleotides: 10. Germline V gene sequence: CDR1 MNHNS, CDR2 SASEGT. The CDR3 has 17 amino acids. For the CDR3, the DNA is TGTGCCAGCAGTGAAGCTCCCGCCCGGGACTACCACAATGAGCAGTTCTTC. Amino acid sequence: CASSEAPARDYHNEQFF.

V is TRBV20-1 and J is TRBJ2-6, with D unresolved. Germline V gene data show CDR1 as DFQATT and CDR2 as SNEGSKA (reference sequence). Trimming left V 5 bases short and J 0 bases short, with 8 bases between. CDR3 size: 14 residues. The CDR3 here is CSAGHNSGANVLTF. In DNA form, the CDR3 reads TGCAGTGCTGGCCACAACTCTGGGGCCAACGTCCTGACTTTC.

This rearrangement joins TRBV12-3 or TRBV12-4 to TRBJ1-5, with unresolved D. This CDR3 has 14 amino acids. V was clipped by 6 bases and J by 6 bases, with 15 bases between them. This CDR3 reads CASRPELLGQPQHF. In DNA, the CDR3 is TGTGCCAGCAGACCGGAGCTTTTGGGTCAGCCCCAGCATTTT.

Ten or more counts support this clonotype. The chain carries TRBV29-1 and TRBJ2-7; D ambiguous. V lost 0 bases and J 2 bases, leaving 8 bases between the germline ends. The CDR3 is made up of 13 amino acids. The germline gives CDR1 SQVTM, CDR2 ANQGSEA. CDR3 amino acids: CSVEDFRTYEQYF. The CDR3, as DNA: TGCAGCGTTGAAGACTTCCGAACCTACGAGCAGTACTTC.

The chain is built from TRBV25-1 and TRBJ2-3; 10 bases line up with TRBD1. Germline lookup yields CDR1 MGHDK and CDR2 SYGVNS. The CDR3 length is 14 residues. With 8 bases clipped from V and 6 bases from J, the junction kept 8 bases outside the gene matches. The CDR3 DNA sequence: TGTGCCAGCCGTAGACAGGGGGCGTGGGATACGCAGTATTTT. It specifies CASRRQGAWDTQYF. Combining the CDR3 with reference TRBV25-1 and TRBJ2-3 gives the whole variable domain EADIYQTPRYLVIGTGKKITLECSQTMGHDKMYWYQQDPGMELHLIHYSYGVNSTEKGDLSSESTVSRIRTEHFPLTLESARPSHTSQYLCASRRQGAWDTQYFGPGTRLTVL.

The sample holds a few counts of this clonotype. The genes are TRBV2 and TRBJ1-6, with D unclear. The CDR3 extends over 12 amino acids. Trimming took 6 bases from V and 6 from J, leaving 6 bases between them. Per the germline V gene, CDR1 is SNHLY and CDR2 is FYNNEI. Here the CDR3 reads CASRDGNSPLHF. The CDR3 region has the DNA TGTGCCAGCAGGGACGGTAATTCACCCCTCCACTTT.

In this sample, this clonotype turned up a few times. CDR3: CASGLLAQDAALGYEQFF. CDR3 sequence (DNA): TGTGCCAGCGGACTTCTCGCCCAGGACGCAGCCCTGGGCTATGAGCAGTTCTTC. The chain links TRBV25-1 to TRBJ2-1, with a tentative D call TRBD2 (5 bases). In germline, CDR1 is MGHDK, CDR2 SYGVNS. The CDR3 is 18 residues long. V lost 8 bases and J lost 8, with 31 bases in between.